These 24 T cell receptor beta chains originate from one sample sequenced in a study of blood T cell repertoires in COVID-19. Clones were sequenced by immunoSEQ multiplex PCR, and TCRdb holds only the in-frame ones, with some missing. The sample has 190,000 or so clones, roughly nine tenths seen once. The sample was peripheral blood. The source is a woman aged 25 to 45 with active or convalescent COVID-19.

The CDR3 region is CASNSVSAGNQPQHF. The CDR3 nucleotides read TGTGCCAGTAATTCGGTCTCTGCCGGCAATCAGCCCCAGCATTTT. This chain uses TRBV19 with TRBJ1-5; no firm D call. Per germline, CDR1 LNHDA and CDR2 SQIVND (reference sequence). V lost 7 bases, J lost 2 bases, and 15 bases lay in between. The CDR3 is made up of 15 amino acids. Filled out from reference TRBV19 and TRBJ1-5, the complete variable domain reads DGGITQSPKYLFRKEGQNVTLSCEQNLNHDAMYWYRQDPGQGLRLIYYSQIVNDFQKGDIAEGYSVSREKKESFPLTVTSAQKNPTAFYLCASNSVSAGNQPQHFGDGTRLSIL.

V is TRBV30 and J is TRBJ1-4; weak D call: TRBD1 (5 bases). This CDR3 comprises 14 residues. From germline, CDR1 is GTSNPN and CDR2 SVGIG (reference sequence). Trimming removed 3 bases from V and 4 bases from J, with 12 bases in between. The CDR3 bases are TGTGCCTGGAGCGCGGGACGGAGTAATGAAAAACTGTTTTTT. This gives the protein CAWSAGRSNEKLFF.

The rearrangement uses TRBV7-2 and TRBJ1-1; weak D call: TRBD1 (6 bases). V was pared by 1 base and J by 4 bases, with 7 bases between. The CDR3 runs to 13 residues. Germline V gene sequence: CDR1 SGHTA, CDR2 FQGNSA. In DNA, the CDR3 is TGTGCCAGCAGCTTAGAACAGGGCACTGAAGCTTTCTTT. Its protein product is CASSLEQGTEAFF.

The CDR3 spells CSASIRDSSGNTIYF. The DNA for the CDR3 is TGCAGTGCTAGTATCCGGGACAGCTCTGGAAACACCATATATTTT. J is TRBJ1-3 and V is TRBV20-1; 7 nucleotides line up with TRBD1. The germline CDR1 and CDR2 sequences are DFQATT and SNEGSKA (reference sequence). The CDR3 is 15 amino acids. V lost 3 bases, J lost 0 bases, and 5 bases stayed unmatched.

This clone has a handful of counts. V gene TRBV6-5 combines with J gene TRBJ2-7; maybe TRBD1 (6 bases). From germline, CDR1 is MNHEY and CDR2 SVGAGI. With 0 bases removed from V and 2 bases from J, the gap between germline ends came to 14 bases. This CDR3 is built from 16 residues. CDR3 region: CASSYSVRGATYEQYF. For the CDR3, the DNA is TGTGCCAGCAGTTACTCGGTCAGGGGAGCCACCTACGAGCAGTACTTC.

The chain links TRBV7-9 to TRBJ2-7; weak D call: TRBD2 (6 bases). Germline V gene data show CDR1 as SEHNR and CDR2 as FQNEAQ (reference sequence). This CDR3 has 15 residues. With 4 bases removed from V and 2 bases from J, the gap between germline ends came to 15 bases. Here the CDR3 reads CASSSLKGGPYEQYF. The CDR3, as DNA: TGTGCCAGCAGCTCCCTTAAGGGAGGACCCTACGAGCAGTACTTC.

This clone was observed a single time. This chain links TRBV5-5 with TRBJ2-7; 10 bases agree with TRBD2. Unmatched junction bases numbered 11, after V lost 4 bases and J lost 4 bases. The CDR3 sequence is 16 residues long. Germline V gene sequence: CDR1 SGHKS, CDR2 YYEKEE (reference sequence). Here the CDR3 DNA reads TGTGCCAGCAGCCGATATATGGCTAGCGGGAGTTACGAGCAGTACTTC. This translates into CASSRYMASGSYEQYF.

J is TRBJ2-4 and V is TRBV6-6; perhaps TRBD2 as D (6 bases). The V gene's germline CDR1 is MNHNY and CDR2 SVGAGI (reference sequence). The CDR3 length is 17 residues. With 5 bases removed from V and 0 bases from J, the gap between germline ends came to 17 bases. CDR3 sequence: CASSHDPRRVAKNIQYF. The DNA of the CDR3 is TGTGCCAGCAGTCATGACCCGAGGAGGGTAGCCAAAAACATTCAGTACTTC.

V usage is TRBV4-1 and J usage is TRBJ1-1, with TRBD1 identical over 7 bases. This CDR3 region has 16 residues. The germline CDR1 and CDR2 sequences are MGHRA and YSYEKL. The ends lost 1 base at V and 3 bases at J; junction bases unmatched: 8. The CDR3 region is CASSQVYRGLDTEAFF. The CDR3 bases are TGCGCCAGCAGCCAAGTATATAGGGGGCTAGACACTGAAGCTTTCTTT.

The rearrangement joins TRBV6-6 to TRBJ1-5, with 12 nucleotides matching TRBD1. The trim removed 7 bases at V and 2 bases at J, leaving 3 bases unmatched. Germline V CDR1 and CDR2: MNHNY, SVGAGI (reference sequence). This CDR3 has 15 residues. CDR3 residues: CASTRDRGRNQPQHF. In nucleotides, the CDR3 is TGTGCCAGCACCCGGGACAGGGGGCGCAATCAGCCCCAGCATTTT.

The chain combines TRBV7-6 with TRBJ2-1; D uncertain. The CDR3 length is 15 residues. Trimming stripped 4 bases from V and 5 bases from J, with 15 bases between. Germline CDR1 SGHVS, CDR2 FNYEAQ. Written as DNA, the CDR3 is TGTGCCAGCAGCTCCCCTTACGCCGAGAACAATGAGCAGTTCTTC. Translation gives CASSSPYAENNEQFF. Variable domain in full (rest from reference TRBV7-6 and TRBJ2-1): GAGVSQSPRYKVTKRGQDVALRCDPISGHVSLYWYRQALGQGPEFLTYFNYEAQQDKSGLPNDRFSAERPEGSISTLTIQRTEQRDSAMYRCASSSPYAENNEQFFGPGTRLTVL.

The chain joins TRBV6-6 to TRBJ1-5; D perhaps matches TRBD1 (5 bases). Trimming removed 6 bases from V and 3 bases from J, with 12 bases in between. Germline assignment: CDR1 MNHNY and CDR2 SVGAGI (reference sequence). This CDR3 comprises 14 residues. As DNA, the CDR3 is TGTGCCAGCAGCGGGACTGTAGTCAATCAGCCCCAGCATTTT. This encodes CASSGTVVNQPQHF.

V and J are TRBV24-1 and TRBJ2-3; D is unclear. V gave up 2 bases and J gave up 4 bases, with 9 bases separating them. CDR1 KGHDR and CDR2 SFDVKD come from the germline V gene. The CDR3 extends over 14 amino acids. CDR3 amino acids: CATSDWPGSDTQYF. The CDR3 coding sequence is TGTGCCACCAGTGATTGGCCCGGGTCAGATACGCAGTATTTT.

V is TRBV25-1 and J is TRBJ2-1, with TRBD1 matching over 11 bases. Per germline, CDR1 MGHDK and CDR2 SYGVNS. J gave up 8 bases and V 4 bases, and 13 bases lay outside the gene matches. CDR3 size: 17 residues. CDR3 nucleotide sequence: TGTGCCAGCAGTGGTTCAGGAAGGACAGGGGGCATGGATGAGCAGTTCTTC. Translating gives CASSGSGRTGGMDEQFF.

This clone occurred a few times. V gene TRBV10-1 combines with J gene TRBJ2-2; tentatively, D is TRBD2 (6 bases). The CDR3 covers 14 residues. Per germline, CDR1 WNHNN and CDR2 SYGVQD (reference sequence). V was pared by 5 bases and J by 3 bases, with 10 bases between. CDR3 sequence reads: CASSQLAYTGELFF. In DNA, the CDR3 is TGCGCCAGCAGTCAACTAGCATACACCGGGGAGCTGTTTTTT.

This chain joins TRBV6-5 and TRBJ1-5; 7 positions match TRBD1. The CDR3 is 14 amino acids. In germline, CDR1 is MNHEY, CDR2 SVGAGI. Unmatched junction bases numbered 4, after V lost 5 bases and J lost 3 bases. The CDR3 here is CASSRTGHNQPQHF. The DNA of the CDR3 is TGTGCCAGCAGTCGGACAGGACACAATCAGCCCCAGCATTTT.

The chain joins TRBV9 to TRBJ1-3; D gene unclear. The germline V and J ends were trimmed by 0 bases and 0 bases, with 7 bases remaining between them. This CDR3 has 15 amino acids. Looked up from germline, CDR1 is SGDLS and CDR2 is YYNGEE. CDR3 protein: CASSVDVYSGNTIYF. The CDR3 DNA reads TGTGCCAGCAGCGTAGACGTCTACTCTGGAAACACCATATATTTT.

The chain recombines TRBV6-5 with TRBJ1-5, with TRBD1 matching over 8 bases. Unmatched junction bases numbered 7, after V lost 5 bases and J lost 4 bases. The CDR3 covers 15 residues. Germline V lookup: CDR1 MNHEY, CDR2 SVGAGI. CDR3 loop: CASSPRQGSNQPQHF. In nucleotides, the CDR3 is TGTGCCAGCAGTCCTCGACAGGGGTCTAATCAGCCCCAGCATTTT.

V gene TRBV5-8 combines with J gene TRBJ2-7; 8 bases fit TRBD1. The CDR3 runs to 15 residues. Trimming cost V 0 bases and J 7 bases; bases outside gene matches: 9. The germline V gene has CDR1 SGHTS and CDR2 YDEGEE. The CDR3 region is CASSLVAGGTGEQYF. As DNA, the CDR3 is TGTGCCAGCAGCTTGGTCGCAGGGGGCACAGGGGAGCAGTACTTC.

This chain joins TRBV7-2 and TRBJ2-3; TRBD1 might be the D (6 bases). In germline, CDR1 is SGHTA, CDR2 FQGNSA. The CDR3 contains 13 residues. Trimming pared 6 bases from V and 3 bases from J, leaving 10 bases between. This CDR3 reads CASSPTGTDTQYF. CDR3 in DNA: TGTGCCAGCAGTCCTACAGGGACAGATACGCAGTATTTT.

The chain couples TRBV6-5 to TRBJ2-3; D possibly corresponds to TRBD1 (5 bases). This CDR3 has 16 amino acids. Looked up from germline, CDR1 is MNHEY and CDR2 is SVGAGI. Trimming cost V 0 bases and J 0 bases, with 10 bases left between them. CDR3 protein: CASSYSPTASTDTQYF. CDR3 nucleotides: TGTGCCAGCAGTTACTCGCCGACAGCTAGCACAGATACGCAGTATTTT.

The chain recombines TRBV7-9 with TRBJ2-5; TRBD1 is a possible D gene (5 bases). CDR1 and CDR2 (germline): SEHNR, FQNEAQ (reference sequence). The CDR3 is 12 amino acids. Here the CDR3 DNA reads TGTGCGTATGATAGGGGTTCGGAGACCCAGTACTTC. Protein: CAYDRGSETQYF.

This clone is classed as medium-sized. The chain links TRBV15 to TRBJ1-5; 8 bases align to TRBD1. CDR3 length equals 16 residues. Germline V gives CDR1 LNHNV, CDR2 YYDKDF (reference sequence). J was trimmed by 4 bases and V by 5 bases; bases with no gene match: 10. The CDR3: CATSRTGTGGNQPQHF. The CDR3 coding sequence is TGTGCCACCAGCCGTACCGGGACAGGAGGGAATCAGCCCCAGCATTTT.

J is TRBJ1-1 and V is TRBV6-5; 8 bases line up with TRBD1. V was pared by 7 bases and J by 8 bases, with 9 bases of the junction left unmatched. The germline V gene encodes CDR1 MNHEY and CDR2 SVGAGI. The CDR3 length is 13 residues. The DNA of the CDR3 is TGTGCCAGCACCATCTTACAGGGGGGGGAAGCTTTCTTT. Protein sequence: CASTILQGGEAFF.